The rows below give T cell receptor beta chains drawn from one sample of a study of blood T cell repertoires in COVID-19. The method was immunoSEQ multiplex PCR; TCRdb's version includes in-frame clones alone and lacks a portion of them. The sample has 250,000 or so clones; around 90% are singletons. The sample comprised peripheral blood. The source is a man aged 25 to 45 with COVID-19, enrolled during active disease. Both conserved end residues are part of each CDR3. The order of the fields is V gene, J gene, clone size, D gene, CDR3 protein, CDR3 DNA. The D gene is left open where the match is weak. A row's size may be missing; if present it is once, few, many or a size class.

>TRBV29-1|TRBJ2-3|-|TRBD2
CSAIRTSGDTQYF
TGCAGCGCCATAAGGACTAGCGGAGATACGCAGTATTTT
>TRBV3-1/TRBV3-2|TRBJ1-2|-|-
CASSQDWGDRYGYTF
TGTGCCAGCAGCCAAGATTGGGGCGACCGATATGGCTACACCTTC
>TRBV27|TRBJ2-3|-|-
CASSRGTDTQYF
TGTGCCAGCAGTCGCGGCACAGATACGCAGTATTTT
>TRBV19|TRBJ2-7|-|-
CASSWDTSYEQYF
TGTGCCAGTAGTTGGGACACCTCCTACGAGCAGTACTTC
>TRBV15|TRBJ2-7|once|-
CATSRDTGNFYEQYF
TGTGCCACCAGCAGAGATACAGGGAACTTCTACGAGCAGTACTTC
>TRBV5-5|TRBJ1-4|once|-
CASSPGSTTNEKLFF
TGTGCCAGCAGCCCCGGGTCCACAACTAATGAAAAACTGTTTTTT
>TRBV5-6|TRBJ2-7|-|-
CASSLGGVGYEQYF
TGTGCCAGCAGCTTAGGAGGGGTAGGCTACGAGCAGTACTTC
>TRBV21-1|TRBJ1-6|-|-
CASSKAGTDYSPLHF
TGTGCCAGCAGCAAAGCGGGGACAGATTATTCACCCCTCCACTTT
>TRBV5-6|TRBJ1-2|-|-
CASSLWRSRDGYTF
TGTGCCAGCAGCTTGTGGCGGAGTCGCGATGGCTACACCTTC
>TRBV11-2|TRBJ2-7|-|-
CASTLNAEASYEQYF
TGTGCCAGCACCCTAAACGCGGAGGCGTCCTACGAGCAGTACTTC
>TRBV6-5|TRBJ2-5|-|TRBD2
CASASSGGLGETQYF
TGTGCCAGCGCTTCTAGCGGGGGGCTGGGAGAGACCCAGTACTTC
>TRBV23-1|TRBJ1-5|-|-
CASSQTPGKEPQHF
TGCGCCAGCAGTCAAACCCCAGGGAAAGAGCCCCAGCATTTT
>TRBV10-1|TRBJ1-5|-|-
CASSLGNDQPQHF
TGCGCCAGCAGTCTGGGCAACGATCAGCCCCAGCATTTT
>TRBV10-1|TRBJ2-3|-|-
CASSPSGSTDTQYF
TGCGCCAGCAGTCCCAGCGGATCCACAGATACGCAGTATTTT
>TRBV29-1|TRBJ2-7|-|TRBD1
CSCRGGQGAAYEQYF
TGCAGTTGCCGAGGGGGACAGGGGGCCGCATACGAGCAGTACTTC
>TRBV15|TRBJ2-1|few|TRBD1
CATSRVHQGANEQFF
TGTGCCACCAGCAGAGTTCACCAGGGGGCAAATGAGCAGTTCTTC
>TRBV3-1/TRBV3-2|TRBJ1-6|-|-
CASSQDAGVDSPLHF
TGTGCCAGCAGCCAAGACGCAGGGGTGGATTCACCCCTCCACTTT
>TRBV11-2|TRBJ2-3|few|TRBD1
CASSPTGVFTDTQYF
TGTGCCAGCAGCCCAACAGGGGTTTTTACAGATACGCAGTATTTT
>TRBV19|TRBJ1-2|-|TRBD1
CASSNDRGAYGYTF
TGTGCCAGTAGTAACGACAGGGGGGCCTATGGCTACACCTTC
>TRBV3-1/TRBV3-2|TRBJ1-2|once|-
CASSQDYLYGYTF
TGTGCCAGCAGCCAAGACTACCTCTATGGCTACACCTTC
>TRBV7-6|TRBJ2-5|few|-
CASSLDRAETQYF
TGTGCCAGCAGCTTAGACAGGGCAGAGACCCAGTACTTC
>TRBV11-2|TRBJ1-5|-|-
CASSLDRLQPQHF
TGTGCCAGCAGCTTAGACCGTCTCCAGCCCCAGCATTTT
>TRBV3-1/TRBV3-2|TRBJ1-4|-|-
CASSQDHRSEKLFF
TGTGCCAGCAGCCAAGATCATCGGAGTGAAAAACTGTTTTTT
>TRBV6-6|TRBJ2-4|-|-
CASSRTSGGPRSGIQYF
TGTGCCAGCAGTCGGACCTCAGGGGGGCCGCGATCGGGCATTCAGTACTTC
>TRBV12-5|TRBJ2-1|-|TRBD1
CASGLVQGGTGGYNEQFF
TGTGCTAGTGGTTTGGTACAAGGAGGAACAGGGGGCTACAATGAGCAGTTCTTC
>TRBV19|TRBJ1-5|-|-
CASTEQGTYSNQPQHF
TGTGCCAGTACGGAACAGGGAACTTATAGCAATCAGCCCCAGCATTTT
>TRBV27|TRBJ1-4|-|TRBD1
CASSLLRDRAEKLFF
TGTGCCAGCAGTTTATTACGGGACAGGGCTGAAAAACTGTTTTTT
>TRBV5-4|TRBJ2-1|-|TRBD2
CASSERGAYNEQFF
TGTGCCAGCAGCGAGCGGGGGGCTTACAATGAGCAGTTCTTC
>TRBV13|TRBJ1-4|-|TRBD1
CASSPRGDRGREKLFF
TGTGCCAGCAGCCCCAGGGGAGACAGGGGAAGGGAAAAACTGTTTTTT
>TRBV6-6|TRBJ2-3|-|TRBD2
CASRSGNTDTQYF
TGTGCCAGCAGAAGCGGGAACACAGATACGCAGTATTTT
>TRBV5-5|TRBJ1-5|-|TRBD1
CASSLAAGTGQQPQHF
TGTGCCAGCAGCTTGGCTGCGGGGACAGGACAACAGCCCCAGCATTTT
>TRBV2|TRBJ2-2|once|TRBD1
CASSAESGGNTGELFF
TGTGCCAGCAGTGCAGAATCAGGGGGAAACACCGGGGAGCTGTTTTTT
>TRBV5-4|TRBJ1-6|-|TRBD1
CAIQGRQGAGNSPLHF
TGTGCCATCCAGGGGAGACAGGGGGCAGGCAATTCACCCCTCCACTTT
>TRBV12-5|TRBJ1-3|-|TRBD1
CASGLEGAGGNTIYF
TGTGCTAGTGGTTTGGAGGGGGCGGGAGGAAACACCATATATTTT
>TRBV6-1|TRBJ1-2|once|-
CASSEDRVVYGYTF
TGTGCCAGCAGTGAAGACAGGGTAGTATATGGCTACACCTTC
>TRBV6-5|TRBJ2-1|-|TRBD1
CASSFDRGSYNEQFF
TGTGCCAGCAGCTTTGACAGGGGCTCCTACAATGAGCAGTTCTTC
>TRBV5-6|TRBJ2-5|-|-
CASSSGETQYF
TGTGCCAGCAGCTCGGGAGAGACCCAGTACTTC
>TRBV6-5|TRBJ2-1|-|TRBD2
CASNQLAGGVNEQFF
TGTGCCAGCAACCAACTAGCGGGGGGGGTAAATGAGCAGTTCTTC
>TRBV6-4|TRBJ1-2|-|-
CANAQGYYGYTF
TGTGCCAACGCACAGGGCTACTATGGCTACACCTTC
>TRBV11-2|TRBJ1-6|-|-
CASSRGKWDSPLHF
TGTGCCAGCAGCAGAGGGAAATGGGATTCACCCCTCCACTTT
>TRBV10-3|TRBJ1-3|-|-
CAISVERSGNTIYF
TGTGCCATCAGTGTAGAACGCTCTGGAAACACCATATATTTT
>TRBV30|TRBJ1-3|once|-
CAWTIGVGNTIYF
TGTGCCTGGACCATAGGGGTTGGAAACACCATATATTTT
>TRBV5-6|TRBJ1-1|-|TRBD1
CASSTQGAAFF
TGTGCCAGCAGCACACAGGGGGCAGCTTTCTTT
>TRBV23-1|TRBJ1-6|-|TRBD1
CASNPGQGNSPLHF
TGCGCCAGCAACCCGGGACAGGGGAATTCACCCCTCCACTTT
>TRBV18|TRBJ2-5|few|-
CASSPLEGETQYF
TGTGCCAGCTCACCTTTGGAGGGAGAGACCCAGTACTTC
>TRBV7-6|TRBJ2-7|-|TRBD1
CASSLAGQGEVAYEQYF
TGTGCCAGCAGCTTAGCAGGACAGGGGGAGGTGGCCTACGAGCAGTACTTC
>TRBV4-1|TRBJ2-3|-|TRBD2
CASSRVSGGARDTQYF
TGCGCCAGCAGCCGGGTTAGCGGGGGGGCCAGAGATACGCAGTATTTT